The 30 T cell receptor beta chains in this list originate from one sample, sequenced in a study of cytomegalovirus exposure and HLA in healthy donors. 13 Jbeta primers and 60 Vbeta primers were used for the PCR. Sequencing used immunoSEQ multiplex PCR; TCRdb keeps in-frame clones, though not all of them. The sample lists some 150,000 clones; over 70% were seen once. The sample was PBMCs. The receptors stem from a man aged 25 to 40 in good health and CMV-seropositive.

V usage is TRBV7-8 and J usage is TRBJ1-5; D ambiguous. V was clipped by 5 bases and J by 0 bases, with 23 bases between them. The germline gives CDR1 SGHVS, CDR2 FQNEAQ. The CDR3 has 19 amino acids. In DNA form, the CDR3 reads TGTGCCAGCAGCCCTAGAGGCGTCTTGAGAGGCTATAGCAATCAGCCCCAGCATTTT. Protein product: CASSPRGVLRGYSNQPQHF.

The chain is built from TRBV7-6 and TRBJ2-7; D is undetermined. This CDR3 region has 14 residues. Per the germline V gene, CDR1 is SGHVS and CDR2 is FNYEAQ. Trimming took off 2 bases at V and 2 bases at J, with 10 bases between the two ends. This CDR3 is CASSLRQATYEQYF. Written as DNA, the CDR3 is TGTGCCAGCAGCTTACGTCAGGCTACCTACGAGCAGTACTTC.

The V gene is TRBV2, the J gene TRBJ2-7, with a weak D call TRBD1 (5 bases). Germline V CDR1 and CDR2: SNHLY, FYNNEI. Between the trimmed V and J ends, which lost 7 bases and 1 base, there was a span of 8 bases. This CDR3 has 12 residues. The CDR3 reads CASKPGSYEQYF. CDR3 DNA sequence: TGTGCCAGCAAGCCAGGGTCCTACGAGCAGTACTTC.

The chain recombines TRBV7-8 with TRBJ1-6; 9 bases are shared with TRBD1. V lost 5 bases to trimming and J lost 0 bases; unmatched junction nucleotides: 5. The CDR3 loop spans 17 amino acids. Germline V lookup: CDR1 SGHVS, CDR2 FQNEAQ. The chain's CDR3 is CASSTPTGGSYNSPLHF. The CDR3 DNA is TGTGCCAGCAGCACGCCGACAGGGGGCTCCTATAATTCACCCCTCCACTTT.

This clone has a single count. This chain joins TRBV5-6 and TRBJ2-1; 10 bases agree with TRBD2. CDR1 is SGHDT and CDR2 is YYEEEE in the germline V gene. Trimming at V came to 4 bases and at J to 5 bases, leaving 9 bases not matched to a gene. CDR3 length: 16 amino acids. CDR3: CASSLPQRGGNNEQFF. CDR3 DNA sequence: TGTGCCAGCAGCCTGCCTCAGCGGGGGGGAAACAATGAGCAGTTCTTC.

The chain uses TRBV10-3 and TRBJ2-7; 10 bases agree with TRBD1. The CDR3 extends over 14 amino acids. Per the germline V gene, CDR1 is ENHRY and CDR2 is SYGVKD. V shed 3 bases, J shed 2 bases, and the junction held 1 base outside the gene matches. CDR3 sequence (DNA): TGTGCCATCAGTGAAGGACAGGGGGCCTACGAGCAGTACTTC. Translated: CAISEGQGAYEQYF.

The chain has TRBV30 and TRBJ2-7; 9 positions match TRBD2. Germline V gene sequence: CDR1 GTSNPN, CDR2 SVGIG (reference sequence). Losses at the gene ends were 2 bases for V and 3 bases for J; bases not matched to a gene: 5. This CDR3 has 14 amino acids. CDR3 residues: CAWSPGTSSYEQYF. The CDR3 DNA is TGTGCCTGGAGTCCCGGGACTAGCAGCTACGAGCAGTACTTC.

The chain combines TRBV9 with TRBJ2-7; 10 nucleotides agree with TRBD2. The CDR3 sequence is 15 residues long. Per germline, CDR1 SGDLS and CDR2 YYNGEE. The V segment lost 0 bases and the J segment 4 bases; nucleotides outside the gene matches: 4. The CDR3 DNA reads TGTGCCAGCAGCGTAGATCCTAGCGGGGGTTACGAGCAGTACTTC. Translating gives CASSVDPSGGYEQYF.

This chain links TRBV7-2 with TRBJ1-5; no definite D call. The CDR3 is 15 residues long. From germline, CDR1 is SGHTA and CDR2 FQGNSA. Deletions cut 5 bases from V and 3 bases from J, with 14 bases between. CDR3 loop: CASSLPGGLNQPQHF. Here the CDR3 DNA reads TGTGCCAGCAGCCTACCCGGCGGCCTCAATCAGCCCCAGCATTTT.

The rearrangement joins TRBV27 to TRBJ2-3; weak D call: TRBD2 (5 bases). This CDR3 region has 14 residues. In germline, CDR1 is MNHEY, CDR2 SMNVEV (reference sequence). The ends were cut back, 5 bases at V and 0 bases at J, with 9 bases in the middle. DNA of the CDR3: TGTGCCAGCAGTCCCCGGACTAGCACAGATACGCAGTATTTT. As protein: CASSPRTSTDTQYF.

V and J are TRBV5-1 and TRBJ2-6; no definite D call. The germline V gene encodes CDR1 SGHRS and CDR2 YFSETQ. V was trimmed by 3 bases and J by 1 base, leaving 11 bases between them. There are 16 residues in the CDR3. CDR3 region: CASSSVVISGANVLTF. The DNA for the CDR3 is TGCGCCAGCAGCTCGGTGGTCATTTCTGGGGCCAACGTCCTGACTTTC.

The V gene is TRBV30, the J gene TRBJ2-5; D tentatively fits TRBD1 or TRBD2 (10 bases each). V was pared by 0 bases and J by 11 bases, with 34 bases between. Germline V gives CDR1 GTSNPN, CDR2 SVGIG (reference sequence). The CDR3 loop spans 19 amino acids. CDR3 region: CAWSVHRDRGFSGRSVQYF. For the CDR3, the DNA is TGTGCCTGGAGTGTTCACCGGGACAGGGGCTTTAGCGGGAGGTCTGTGCAGTACTTC.

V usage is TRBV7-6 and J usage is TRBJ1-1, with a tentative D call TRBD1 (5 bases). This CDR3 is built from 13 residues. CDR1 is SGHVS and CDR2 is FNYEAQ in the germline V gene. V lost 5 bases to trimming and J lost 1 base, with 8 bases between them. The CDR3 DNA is TGTGCCAGCAGCAGCAGGGCGAACACTGAAGCTTTCTTT. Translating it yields CASSSRANTEAFF.

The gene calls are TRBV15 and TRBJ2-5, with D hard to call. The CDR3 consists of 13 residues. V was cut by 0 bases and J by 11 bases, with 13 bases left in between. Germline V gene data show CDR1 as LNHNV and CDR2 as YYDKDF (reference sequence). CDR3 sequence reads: CATSRDETIKQYF. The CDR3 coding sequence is TGTGCCACCAGCAGAGATGAAACTATTAAGCAGTACTTC.

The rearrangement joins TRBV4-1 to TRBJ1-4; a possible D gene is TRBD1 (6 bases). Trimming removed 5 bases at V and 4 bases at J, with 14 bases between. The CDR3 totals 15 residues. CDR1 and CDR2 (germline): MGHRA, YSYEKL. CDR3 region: CASSDRQAFNEKLFF. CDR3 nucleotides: TGCGCCAGCAGCGACCGACAGGCTTTTAATGAAAAACTGTTTTTT.

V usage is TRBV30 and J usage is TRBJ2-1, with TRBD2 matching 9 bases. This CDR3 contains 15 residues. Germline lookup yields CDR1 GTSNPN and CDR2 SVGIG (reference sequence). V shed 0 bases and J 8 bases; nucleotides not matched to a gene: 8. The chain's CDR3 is CAWSVRAGGIDEQFF. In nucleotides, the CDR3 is TGTGCCTGGAGTGTTCGGGCGGGGGGGATCGATGAGCAGTTCTTC.

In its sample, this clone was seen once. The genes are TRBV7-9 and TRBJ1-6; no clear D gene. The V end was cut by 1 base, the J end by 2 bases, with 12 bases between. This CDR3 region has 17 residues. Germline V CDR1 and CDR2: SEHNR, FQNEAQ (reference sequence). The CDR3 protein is CASSLDVGGPYNSPLHF. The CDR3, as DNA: TGTGCCAGCAGCTTAGACGTGGGAGGCCCCTATAATTCACCCCTCCACTTT.

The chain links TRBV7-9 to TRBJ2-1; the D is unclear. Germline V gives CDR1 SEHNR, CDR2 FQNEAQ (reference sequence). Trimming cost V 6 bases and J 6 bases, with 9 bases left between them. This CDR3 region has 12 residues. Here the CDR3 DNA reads TGTGCCAGCAGTCTGCTCAGCAATGAGCAGTTCTTC. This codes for CASSLLSNEQFF.

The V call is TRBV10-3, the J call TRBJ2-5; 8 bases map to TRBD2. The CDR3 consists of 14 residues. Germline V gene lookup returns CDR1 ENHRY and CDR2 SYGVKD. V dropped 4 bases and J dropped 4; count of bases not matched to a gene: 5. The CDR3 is CAISAPSGRETQYF. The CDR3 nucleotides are TGTGCCATCAGTGCACCCAGCGGGAGAGAGACCCAGTACTTC.

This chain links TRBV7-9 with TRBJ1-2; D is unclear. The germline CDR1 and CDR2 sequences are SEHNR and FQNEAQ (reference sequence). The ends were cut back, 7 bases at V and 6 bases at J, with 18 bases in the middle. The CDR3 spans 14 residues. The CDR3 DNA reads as TGTGCCAGCACCCTACGTCCCTATGCGGATGGCTACACCTTC. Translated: CASTLRPYADGYTF.

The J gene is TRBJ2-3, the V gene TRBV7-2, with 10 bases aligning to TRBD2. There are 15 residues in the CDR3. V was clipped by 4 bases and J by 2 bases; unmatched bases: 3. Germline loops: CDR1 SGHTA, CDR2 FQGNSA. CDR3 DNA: TGTGCCAGCAGCTCTAGCGGGGGCCACACAGATACGCAGTATTTT. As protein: CASSSSGGHTDTQYF.

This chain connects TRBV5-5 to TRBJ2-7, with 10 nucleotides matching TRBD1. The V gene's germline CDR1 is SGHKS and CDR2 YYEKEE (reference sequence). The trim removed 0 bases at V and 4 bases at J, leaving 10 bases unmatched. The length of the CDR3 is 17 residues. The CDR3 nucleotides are TGTGCCAGCAGCTTGGCGATAGACGGACAGGGGGATTACGAGCAGTACTTC. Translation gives CASSLAIDGQGDYEQYF.

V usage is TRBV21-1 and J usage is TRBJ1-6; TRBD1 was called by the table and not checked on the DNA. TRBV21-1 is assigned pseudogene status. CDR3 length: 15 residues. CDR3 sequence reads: CASSVGGGYNSPLHF. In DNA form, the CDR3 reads TGTGCCAGCAGCGTAGGGGGCGGATATAATTCACCCCTCCACTTT.

The CDR3 reads CASSPTGLAANTGELFF. The CDR3, as DNA: TGTGCCAGCTCACCGACGGGACTAGCGGCGAACACCGGGGAGCTGTTTTTT. This sequence joins TRBV18 and TRBJ2-2; TRBD2 matches at 11 bases. There are 17 residues in the CDR3. Germline assignment: CDR1 KGHSH and CDR2 LQKENI. Trimming cost V 3 bases and J 0 bases; bases outside gene matches: 3.

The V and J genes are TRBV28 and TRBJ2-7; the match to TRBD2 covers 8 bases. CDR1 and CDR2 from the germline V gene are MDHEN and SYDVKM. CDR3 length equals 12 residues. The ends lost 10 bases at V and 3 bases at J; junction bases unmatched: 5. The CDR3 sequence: CATERGNYEQYF. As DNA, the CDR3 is TGTGCCACCGAGCGGGGGAACTACGAGCAGTACTTC. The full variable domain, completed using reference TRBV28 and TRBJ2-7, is DVKVTQSSRYLVKRTGEKVFLECVQDMDHENMFWYRQDPGLGLRLIYFSYDVKMKEKGDIPEGYSVSREKKERFSLILESASTNQTSMYLCATERGNYEQYFGPGTRLTVT.

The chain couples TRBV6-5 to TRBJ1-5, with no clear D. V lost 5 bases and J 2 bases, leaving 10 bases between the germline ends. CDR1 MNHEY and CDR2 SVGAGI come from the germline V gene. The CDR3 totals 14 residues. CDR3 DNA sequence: TGTGCCAGCAGTGGAGAATGGGGCAATCAGCCCCAGCATTTT. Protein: CASSGEWGNQPQHF.

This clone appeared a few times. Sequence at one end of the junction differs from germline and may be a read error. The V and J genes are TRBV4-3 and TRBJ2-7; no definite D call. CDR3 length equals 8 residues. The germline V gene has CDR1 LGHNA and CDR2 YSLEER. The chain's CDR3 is CASSQGRF. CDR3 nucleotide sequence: TGCGCCAGCAGCCAAGGTCGCTTC.

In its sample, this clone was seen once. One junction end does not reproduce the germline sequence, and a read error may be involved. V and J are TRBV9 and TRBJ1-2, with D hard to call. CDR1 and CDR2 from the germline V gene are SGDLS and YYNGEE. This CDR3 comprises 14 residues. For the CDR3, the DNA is TGTGCCAGCAGCGTAGTCAGGATTGTAGATGGCAACACCTTC. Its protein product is CASSVVRIVDGNTF.

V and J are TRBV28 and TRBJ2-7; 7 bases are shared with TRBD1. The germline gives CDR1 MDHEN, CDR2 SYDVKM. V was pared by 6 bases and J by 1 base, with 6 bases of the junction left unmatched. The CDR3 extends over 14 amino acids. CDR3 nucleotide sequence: TGTGCCAGCAGCATGGGGGACAGTTCCTACGAGCAGTACTTC. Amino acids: CASSMGDSSYEQYF.

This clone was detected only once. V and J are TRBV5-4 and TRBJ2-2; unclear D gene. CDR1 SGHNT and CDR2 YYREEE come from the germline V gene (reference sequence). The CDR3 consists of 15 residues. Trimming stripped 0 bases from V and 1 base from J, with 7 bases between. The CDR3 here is CASSLGAVNTGELFF. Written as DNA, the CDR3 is TGTGCCAGCAGCTTGGGGGCCGTGAACACCGGGGAGCTGTTTTTT.